In this sample, the clone carrying this T cell receptor beta chain turned up once. Its cognate antigen is unknown. The data stem from a study of cytomegalovirus exposure and HLA in healthy donors. Germline V gene sequence: CDR1 MGHRA, CDR2 YSYEKL. This CDR3 comprises 15 residues. V shed 5 bases and J 2 bases; nucleotides not matched to a gene: 7. Both 60 Vbeta primers and 13 Jbeta primers went into the PCR. Method: immunoSEQ multiplex PCR; TCRdb's copy keeps in-frame clones and lacks some. The data show roughly 200,000 clones, around three quarters seen once. Study results and limitations: In vitro work confirmed that a few CMV-associated chains recognize CMV antigens.

Sequenced input: PBMCs. The source is a man aged 30 to 45 in good health and CMV-seronegative. The chain combines TRBV4-1 with TRBJ2-5; 8 positions match TRBD1. This CDR3 is CASSKTGERQETQYF. In nucleotides, the CDR3 is TGCGCCAGCAGCAAGACAGGGGAAAGACAAGAGACCCAGTACTTC.